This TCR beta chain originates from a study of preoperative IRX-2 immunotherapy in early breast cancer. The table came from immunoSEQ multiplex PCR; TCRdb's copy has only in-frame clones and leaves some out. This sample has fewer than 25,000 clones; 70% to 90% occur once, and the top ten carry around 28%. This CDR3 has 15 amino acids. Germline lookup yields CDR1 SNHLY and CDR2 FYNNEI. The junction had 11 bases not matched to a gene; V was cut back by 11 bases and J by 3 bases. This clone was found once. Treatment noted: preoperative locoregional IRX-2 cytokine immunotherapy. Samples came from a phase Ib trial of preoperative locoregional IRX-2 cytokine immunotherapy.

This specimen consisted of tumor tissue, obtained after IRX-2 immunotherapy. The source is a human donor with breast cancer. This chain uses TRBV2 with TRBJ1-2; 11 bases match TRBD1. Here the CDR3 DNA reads TGTGCCCGAGGGACAGGGGGAGGGGGCTACTATGGCTACACCTTC. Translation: CARGTGGGGYYGYTF.